This T cell receptor beta chain was documented in a study of breast tumors, draining lymph nodes, adjacent tissues. Study-wide results and caveats: Compared with lymph nodes, tumors were less diverse; compared with nontumor tissue, more. Data fit most tumor T cells coming from lymph node, expanding in tumor. Compared with basal-like, luminal-like tumors shared significantly more repertoire with nontumor tissue.

Germline values: CDR1 DFQATT, CDR2 SNEGSKA (reference sequence). V lost 1 base and J lost 7; bases outside the gene matches: 4. There are 15 residues in the CDR3. TCRdb independently ran MiXCR on the multiplex PCR reads; one entry per CDR3 protein. The sample consists of 14,000 to 15,000 distinct CDR3 sequences, more than 45% of them appearing once. As for this clonotype: The antigen remains undetermined.

Material: tumor-adjacent breast tissue. This clonotype was obtained from a female donor with breast cancer. Some clones in this sample may be carry-over from other donors' samples. The chain couples TRBV20-1 to TRBJ2-1, with 13 bases aligning to TRBD2. The CDR3 DNA reads as TGCAGTGCTAGAGGTTTGACTAGCGGGAGGAATGAGCAGTTCTTC. Protein: CSARGLTSGRNEQFF.